A single sample gave rise to the 25 T cell receptor beta chains below, sequenced in a study of blood T cell repertoires in COVID-19. The table came from immunoSEQ multiplex PCR; TCRdb's copy has only in-frame clones and leaves some out. Of around 300,000 clones listed, roughly 86% are singletons. The material sequenced was PBMCs or T cells enriched from blood (not recorded which). The receptors were sampled from a woman in her 30s who had recovered from COVID-19.

The chain couples TRBV5-1 to TRBJ1-3; TRBD1 might be the D (5 bases). This CDR3 has 15 amino acids. Trimming took 4 bases from V and 6 from J, leaving 17 bases between them. Germline V lookup: CDR1 SGHRS, CDR2 YFSETQ. This chain's CDR3 is CASSPRPGDENTIYF. Written as DNA, the CDR3 is TGCGCCAGCAGCCCTCGACCGGGGGACGAAAACACCATATATTTT.

This chain uses TRBV6-4 with TRBJ1-2, with TRBD1 matching 7 bases. The V gene's germline CDR1 is MRHNA and CDR2 SNTAGT. V trimming: 6 bases; J trimming: 2 bases; junction bases outside the gene matches: 3. CDR3 length: 13 residues. In DNA form, the CDR3 reads TGTGCCAGCAGCCGACAGGGAAACTATGGCTACACCTTC. Translated, it gives CASSRQGNYGYTF.

The chain carries TRBV4-2 and TRBJ2-3; 7 bases align to TRBD1. V lost 0 bases to trimming and J lost 5 bases; unmatched junction nucleotides: 8. CDR3 length: 16 residues. Per germline, CDR1 LGHNA and CDR2 YNFKEQ. CDR3 DNA sequence: TGTGCCAGCAGCCAAGATCAAGGGGGCCAGAAAGATACGCAGTATTTT. Protein sequence: CASSQDQGGQKDTQYF.

CDR3 region: CASSLRGPPGAEAFF. The CDR3 nucleotides are TGCGCCAGCAGCTTGAGAGGGCCGCCCGGGGCTGAAGCTTTCTTT. The chain carries TRBV5-1 and TRBJ1-1; D remains ambiguous. The germline CDR1 and CDR2 sequences are SGHRS and YFSETQ. The CDR3 is 15 residues long. The V gene lost 1 base and the J gene lost 6 bases, with 16 bases spanning the gap.

This clone was seen a single time. The chain joins TRBV27 to TRBJ1-2; TRBD1 agrees at 7 bases. CDR1 and CDR2 (germline): MNHEY, SMNVEV (reference sequence). Germline trimming cut 5 bases from V and 6 bases from J; bases unmatched to any gene: 6. The CDR3 is 13 residues long. CDR3 DNA sequence: TGTGCCAGCAGTCACGGGACAGCAGATGGCTACACCTTC. It codes for CASSHGTADGYTF.

The rearrangement links TRBV5-4 to TRBJ1-1; D may be TRBD1 (5 bases). Germline lookup yields CDR1 SGHNT and CDR2 YYREEE (reference sequence). V was trimmed by 4 bases and J by 4 bases, leaving 14 bases between them. The CDR3 has 14 amino acids. CDR3 in amino acids: CASSAAAGATEAFF. The DNA for the CDR3 is TGTGCCAGCAGCGCCGCGGCTGGGGCCACTGAAGCTTTCTTT.

The chain has TRBV19 and TRBJ2-7; D possibly corresponds to TRBD2 (6 bases). This CDR3 is 15 amino acids long. Trimming left V 3 bases short and J 2 bases short, with 14 bases between. Germline V gene sequence: CDR1 LNHDA, CDR2 SQIVND (reference sequence). CDR3 sequence: CASSIPGVPAYEQYF. In DNA form, the CDR3 reads TGTGCCAGTAGTATTCCGGGGGTGCCGGCCTACGAGCAGTACTTC.

The chain employs TRBV7-3 and TRBJ2-1; 10 bases match TRBD2. The CDR3 runs 12 residues. Trimming cost V 5 bases and J 11 bases; bases outside gene matches: 3. Germline CDR1 and CDR2: SGHTA and FQGTGA. CDR3 amino acids: CASSPSGGKQFF. The CDR3 region has the DNA TGTGCCAGCAGCCCTAGCGGGGGAAAGCAGTTCTTC.

This chain connects TRBV28 to TRBJ2-7; tentatively, D is TRBD1 (6 bases). V was clipped by 2 bases and J by 3 bases, with 14 bases between them. CDR1 and CDR2 (germline): MDHEN, SYDVKM. The CDR3 is 15 amino acids. The CDR3 region is CASSLGITGSYEQYF. The CDR3, as DNA: TGTGCCAGCAGTTTAGGGATAACAGGGAGCTACGAGCAGTACTTC. Complete variable domain (other parts from reference TRBV28 and TRBJ2-7): DVKVTQSSRYLVKRTGEKVFLECVQDMDHENMFWYRQDPGLGLRLIYFSYDVKMKEKGDIPEGYSVSREKKERFSLILESASTNQTSMYLCASSLGITGSYEQYFGPGTRLTVT.

This sequence joins TRBV5-1 and TRBJ1-1; 10 positions agree with TRBD1. Germline loops: CDR1 SGHRS, CDR2 YFSETQ. The CDR3 loop spans 18 amino acids. With 2 bases clipped from V and 5 bases from J, the junction kept 15 bases outside the gene matches. CDR3 region: CASSFIKPGQGWGTEAFF. DNA for the CDR3: TGCGCCAGCAGCTTTATCAAACCGGGACAGGGGTGGGGTACTGAAGCTTTCTTT.

This chain uses TRBV2 with TRBJ1-2; 8 nucleotides match TRBD1. The CDR3 extends over 15 amino acids. Germline CDR1 is SNHLY and CDR2 is FYNNEI. J was trimmed by 5 bases and V by 7 bases; bases with no gene match: 12. The CDR3 bases are TGTGCCAGCACCCCAGGGGGCAGGGGGTCGTATGGCTACACCTTC. This translates into CASTPGGRGSYGYTF.

This chain links TRBV4-1 with TRBJ1-6; 10 bases map to TRBD1. V shed 4 bases, J shed 8 bases, and the junction held 20 bases outside the gene matches. CDR1 is MGHRA and CDR2 is YSYEKL in the germline V gene. The CDR3 runs to 20 residues. The CDR3 bases are TGCGCCAGCAGCCCTCCATTAATCGACCCCGGGGGGACAGGGGATTCACCCCTCCACTTT. This gives the protein CASSPPLIDPGGTGDSPLHF.

V usage is TRBV29-1 and J usage is TRBJ1-3; no reliable D call. The V and J ends lost 0 bases and 4 bases respectively, with 7 bases between them. Germline loops: CDR1 SQVTM, CDR2 ANQGSEA. The CDR3 runs 13 residues. The CDR3 DNA sequence: TGCAGCGTTGAAGATCGGGGAGGAAACACCATATATTTT. Amino acids: CSVEDRGGNTIYF.

The rearrangement joins TRBV13 to TRBJ2-2; 9 nucleotides line up with TRBD2. The CDR3 runs 14 residues. The junction had 6 bases not matched to a gene; V was cut back by 6 bases and J by 7 bases. Germline values: CDR1 PRHDT, CDR2 FYEKMQ (reference sequence). The CDR3 DNA sequence: TGTGCCAGCAGTCATAGCGGGGGTAGCGGGGAGCTGTTTTTT. Amino acids: CASSHSGGSGELFF.

CDR3 region: CASSQDTNSQGPQHF. CDR3 DNA sequence: TGCGCCAGCAGCCAAGATACGAACAGTCAGGGGCCCCAGCATTTT. The chain joins TRBV4-1 to TRBJ1-5, with a tentative D call TRBD1 (5 bases). The CDR3 has 15 residues. V lost 0 bases and J lost 9, with 15 bases in between. The germline V gene encodes CDR1 MGHRA and CDR2 YSYEKL.

The rearrangement uses TRBV27 and TRBJ1-6; TRBD1 matches at 8 bases. J was trimmed by 4 bases and V by 8 bases; bases with no gene match: 13. This CDR3 has 17 amino acids. Germline values: CDR1 MNHEY, CDR2 SMNVEV (reference sequence). The DNA of the CDR3 is TGTGCCAGCGCACGCTCCTCCCGACAGGGGTATAATTCACCCCTCCACTTT. This gives the protein CASARSSRQGYNSPLHF.

J is TRBJ1-2 and V is TRBV6-6, with D perhaps TRBD1 (6 bases). Germline lookup yields CDR1 MNHNY and CDR2 SVGAGI (reference sequence). V was shortened by 7 bases and J by 8 bases, with 23 bases between the two germline ends. The CDR3 contains 15 residues. The CDR3 DNA reads as TGTGCCAGCAATACCGGGACACCTCACGACGGAGGCTACACCTTC. The encoded protein is CASNTGTPHDGGYTF.

The V gene is TRBV4-3, the J gene TRBJ2-7; D may be TRBD1 (5 bases). V was cut by 1 base and J by 4 bases, with 11 bases left in between. This CDR3 is 14 amino acids long. The germline CDR1 and CDR2 sequences are LGHNA and YSLEER. The DNA for the CDR3 is TGCGCCAGCAGCCAAGCCAGGGCTACGTACGAGCAGTACTTC. It encodes CASSQARATYEQYF.

The chain carries TRBV7-8 and TRBJ1-1, with 8 bases matching TRBD1. The germline V gene encodes CDR1 SGHVS and CDR2 FQNEAQ. CDR3 length: 14 amino acids. After removal of 2 bases from V and 7 bases from J, the junction contained 6 bases not matched to a gene. DNA of the CDR3: TGTGCCAGCAGCTTAACCAGGGGGCGAGGTGAAGCTTTCTTT. Its protein product is CASSLTRGRGEAFF.

The V gene is TRBV6-1, the J gene TRBJ2-3; TRBD2 is a possible D gene (6 bases). V was trimmed by 0 bases and J by 13 bases, leaving 20 bases between them. This CDR3 has 15 residues. Germline V gene sequence: CDR1 MNHNS, CDR2 SASEGT. The DNA for the CDR3 is TGTGCCAGCAGTGAAGCGGAGGGGCAAAGCCTTCCGGAGTATTTT. As protein: CASSEAEGQSLPEYF.

This sequence joins TRBV10-3 and TRBJ1-3, with TRBD1 matching 9 bases. The trim removed 0 bases at V and 3 bases at J, leaving 6 bases unmatched. The CDR3 sequence is 17 residues long. The germline V gene has CDR1 ENHRY and CDR2 SYGVKD. The CDR3 here is CAISESFGQGFGNTIYF. DNA for the CDR3: TGTGCCATCAGTGAGTCGTTCGGACAGGGGTTTGGAAACACCATATATTTT.

The chain recombines TRBV19 with TRBJ2-7; 13 nucleotides align to TRBD2. CDR3 size: 16 residues. Trimming cost V 5 bases and J 5 bases; bases outside gene matches: 9. Germline-derived CDR1 and CDR2 are LNHDA and SQIVND (reference sequence). The CDR3 DNA is TGTGCCAGTAGTCCTTCCTCGGGACTAGCGGGACACGAGCAGTACTTC. Translating gives CASSPSSGLAGHEQYF.

The CDR3 protein is CASSSHLTSGGYNEQFF. DNA of the CDR3: TGTGCCAGCAGCTCTCACCTAACTAGCGGGGGCTACAATGAGCAGTTCTTC. J is TRBJ2-1 and V is TRBV7-2; 11 nucleotides match TRBD2. The CDR3 has 17 amino acids. The V gene end was trimmed by 4 bases and the J gene end by 3 bases; junction bases not matched to a gene: 8. In germline, CDR1 is SGHTA, CDR2 FQGNSA. Full variable domain (missing parts from reference TRBV7-2 and TRBJ2-1): GAGVSQSPSNKVTEKGKDVELRCDPISGHTALYWYRQSLGQGLEFLIYFQGNSAPDKSGLPSDRFSAERTGGSVSTLTIQRTQQEDSAVYLCASSSHLTSGGYNEQFFGPGTRLTVL.

This CDR3 reads CASSLGQGGGPLYGYTF. Here the CDR3 DNA reads TGTGCCAGCAGCTTAGGGCAGGGGGGAGGCCCGCTATATGGCTACACCTTC. The chain employs TRBV7-9 and TRBJ1-2; 7 bases are a match to TRBD1. The CDR3 loop spans 17 amino acids. V dropped 1 base and J dropped 5; count of bases not matched to a gene: 13. Germline V lookup: CDR1 SEHNR, CDR2 FQNEAQ (reference sequence).

The chain combines TRBV5-1 with TRBJ1-2; no firm D call. Trimming pared 5 bases from V and 6 bases from J, leaving 17 bases between. This CDR3 region has 14 residues. Germline V gene sequence: CDR1 SGHRS, CDR2 YFSETQ. In DNA form, the CDR3 reads TGCGCCAGCAGTCCTTTGCGGGATAGCCATGGCTACACCTTC. It translates to CASSPLRDSHGYTF.